This note documents a single TCR beta chain sequence. The antigen this receptor binds is unknown. This record comes from a study of T cells expressing NK-cell markers (dated by TCRdb to the early 2020s). Context from the whole study: Three sorted T-cell subsets (CD3+CD56+NKG2C+, CD3+CD56+NKG2C- and CD3+CD56-NKG2C+) from fewer than 10 donors had their TCR beta-chain repertoires profiled. Among the eight sequenced donors, only one was HCMV-seronegative, while the other seven were HCMV-seropositive. The eight sequenced donors were randomly selected healthy volunteers, three men and five women. The libraries were sequenced on Illumina HiSeq 2000/2500, MiSeq or NextSeq, producing 2 x 150 bp reads.

Counted from cysteine to phenylalanine, this CDR3 has 17 amino acids. No nucleotide data were recorded. The germline V gene (reference sequence) sets CDR1 to LNHNV and CDR2 to YYDKDF. A commercial ELISA kit detecting HCMV-specific IgG in serum was used to determine HCMV serostatus. Ficoll density gradient centrifugation was used to isolate peripheral blood mononuclear cells from blood. Sequenced using an Illumina HiSeq 2000. 5'RACE template switching, by which a universal primer site and unique molecular identifiers were added, was used to make TCR beta cDNA libraries. cDNA synthesis was primed from the TCR beta constant segment and was followed by two successive PCR amplification steps. In the original analysis: MIGEC was used to demultiplex reads and group the reads by UMI, and MiTCR was used to assemble and quantify clonotypes. Only TCR cDNA sequences supported by at least two reads were kept to exclude erroneous sequences. Downstream repertoire analysis used the tcR package, and clonotypes were matched across fractions by CDR3 nucleotide sequence plus V segment. Antigen specificity was annotated against VDJdb with VDJmatch, allowing one amino acid substitution in CDR3. The reads were reprocessed in TCRdb, with one entry per CDR3 protein sequence and no accompanying DNA. The V and J calls come from TCRdb's annotation, not from the publication. The sample's own table lists 140,000 or so distinct CDR3 sequences. The ten largest clones add up to less than 15% of the sample.

Overall study outcomes, separate from this receptor: It remained unclear whether the expanded NKG2C-expressing T cell clones were specific for HCMV antigens. Those dominant clonotypes were again the most abundant among CD3+CD56-NKG2C+ cells in a handful of donors, at about 28.3-65%. In about 6 donors, the dominant CD3+CD56+NKG2C+ clonotypes were found to rank among the top 10 CD8+ clonotypes and to make up about 1.0-7.5% of CD8+ T cells.

The sample comprised blood T cells: a sorted CD56 or NKG2C T cell subset, CD4+ or CD8+ T cells, or bulk PBMC T cells (not recorded which). The receptor was isolated from a man aged 18 to 30 in good health. Donor details come from another sample of the same person, matched by shared clones. The sequence is built from TRBV15 and TRBJ2-6; TCRdb calls TRBD2, which cannot be checked without DNA. The CDR3 loop reads CATSFQESPSGANVLTF.